Listed below are T cell receptor beta chains from one sample, sequenced in a study of memory CD4+ T cells and cytomegalovirus serostatus. Here immunoSEQ multiplex PCR was the method, and the copy in TCRdb shows in-frame clones only, minus some. Of tens of thousands of clones detected, more than 65% appear once; the ten largest clones hold around 0.5%. Sequencing was carried out using memory CD4+ T cells from blood. These receptor sequences come from an adult in good health and CMV-seronegative. Some clones in this sample may be carry-over from other donors' samples. Both conserved end residues are part of each CDR3. D genes are given only for firm matches. Rows give clone size only sometimes, using once, few, many, or a class for an expanded clone.

TRBD2,TRBJ2-7,NA,TRBV19,CASYGWSGGPYEQYF,TGTGCCAGCTACGGATGGAGCGGGGGACCCTACGAGCAGTACTTC
NA,TRBJ1-1,NA,TRBV9,CASSVEGNTEAFF,TGTGCCAGCAGCGTTGAGGGGAACACTGAAGCTTTCTTT
TRBD2,TRBJ2-3,few,TRBV4-3,CASSQEPGTSSTWGQYF,TGCGCCAGCAGCCAAGAACCCGGGACTAGCAGTACGTGGGGGCAGTATTTT
NA,TRBJ2-3,NA,TRBV19,CASSMGRPGDTQYF,TGTGCCAGTAGTATGGGGCGGCCGGGGGATACGCAGTATTTT
TRBD2,TRBJ2-4,NA,TRBV28,CASSWGRGGANIQYF,TGTGCCAGCAGTTGGGGGAGGGGTGGGGCAAACATTCAGTACTTC
NA,TRBJ1-2,NA,TRBV28,CASSSLNRPPIGYTF,TGTGCCAGCAGTTCCCTTAACAGGCCGCCTATAGGTTACACCTTC
NA,TRBJ1-3,NA,TRBV5-1,CASSLGLANSGNTIYF,TGCGCCAGCAGCTTGGGATTGGCCAACTCTGGAAACACCATATATTTT
NA,TRBJ1-2,NA,TRBV9,CASSVDGGYGYTF,TGTGCCAGCAGCGTAGACGGAGGATATGGCTACACCTTC
TRBD1,TRBJ1-6,NA,TRBV27,CASSLDRGPPLHF,TGTGCCAGCAGTCTCGACAGGGGCCCACCCCTCCACTTT
TRBD2,TRBJ2-7,NA,TRBV7-9,CASSLAGGPATYEQYF,TGTGCCAGCAGCTTAGCGGGAGGGCCTGCAACCTACGAGCAGTACTTC
NA,TRBJ2-1,NA,TRBV27,CASSLYLSNNEQFF,TGTGCCAGCAGTTTATATCTATCCAACAATGAGCAGTTCTTC
NA,TRBJ1-1,NA,TRBV5-5,CASSLHIGTPMNTEAFF,TGTGCCAGCAGCCTCCACATAGGGACACCTATGAACACTGAAGCTTTCTTT
NA,TRBJ2-5,NA,TRBV29-1,CSVDPVALLGETQYF,TGCAGCGTTGATCCAGTAGCCCTCCTGGGGGAGACCCAGTACTTC
NA,TRBJ2-2,few,TRBV11-2,CASSPRGNTGELFF,TGTGCCAGCAGCCCTCGAGGGAACACCGGGGAGCTGTTTTTT
NA,TRBJ2-5,NA,TRBV5-6,CASSEGVLETQYF,TGTGCCAGCAGCGAGGGGGTCCTAGAGACCCAGTACTTC
TRBD1,TRBJ1-1,NA,TRBV29-1,CSALPTGHDAFF,TGCAGCGCCCTACCGACAGGGCATGATGCTTTCTTT
TRBD2,TRBJ2-5,NA,TRBV6-1,CASSESLSGSHGVETQYF,TGTGCCAGCAGTGAATCCTTGAGCGGGAGCCACGGTGTAGAGACCCAGTACTTC
NA,TRBJ2-5,once,TRBV11-2,CASSLANSGHQETQYF,TGTGCCAGCAGCTTAGCAAACTCCGGACACCAAGAGACCCAGTACTTC
NA,TRBJ2-4,NA,TRBV5-8,CASSPRQKNIQYF,TGTGCCAGCAGCCCGCGACAAAAAAACATTCAGTACTTC
TRBD2,TRBJ2-1,NA,TRBV30,CAWSVYAGGREQFF,TGTGCCTGGAGTGTATATGCGGGAGGACGTGAGCAGTTCTTC
TRBD2,TRBJ2-2,NA,TRBV7-8,CASSAKRLAANTGELFF,TGTGCCAGCAGCGCGAAGCGGCTAGCGGCGAACACCGGGGAGCTGTTTTTT
TRBD1,TRBJ2-3,NA,TRBV30,CAWSVGTGSTDTQYF,TGTGCCTGGAGTGTGGGGACAGGGTCCACAGATACGCAGTATTTT
NA,TRBJ2-7,NA,TRBV5-5,CASSLAGLSIHEQYF,TGTGCCAGCAGCTTGGCTGGCTTGTCTATCCACGAGCAGTACTTC
NA,TRBJ2-6,NA,TRBV18,CASSPPGAGANVLTF,TGTGCCAGCTCACCGCCAGGGGCTGGGGCCAACGTCCTGACTTTC
NA,TRBJ1-1,NA,TRBV29-1,CSAEGLRGTEAFF,TGCAGCGCGGAGGGCCTCCGAGGGACTGAAGCTTTCTTT
NA,TRBJ2-7,NA,TRBV2,CASSASSYEQYF,TGTGCCAGCAGTGCGAGCTCCTACGAGCAGTACTTC
TRBD1,TRBJ1-2,once,TRBV7-9,CASSLSDRAYGYTF,TGTGCCAGCAGCTTATCTGACAGGGCTTATGGCTACACCTTC
NA,TRBJ2-7,NA,TRBV6-1,CASSGDSILEQYF,TGTGCCAGCAGCGGCGACAGTATCCTCGAGCAGTACTTC
TRBD1,TRBJ1-2,NA,TRBV10-3,CAISRGQGAEGYTF,TGTGCCATCAGTCGGGGACAGGGGGCGGAGGGCTACACCTTC
NA,TRBJ1-1,NA,TRBV7-9,CASSSNTEAFF,TGTGCCAGCAGCTCCAACACTGAAGCTTTCTTT
TRBD2,TRBJ2-6,NA,TRBV19,CASSTLSAGGGSGANVLTF,TGTGCCAGTAGTACCCTTTCGGCGGGAGGCGGCTCTGGGGCCAACGTCCTGACTTTC
NA,TRBJ2-2,NA,TRBV5-1,CASSLVTGTGNTGELFF,TGCGCCAGCAGCTTGGTAACCGGGACTGGAAACACCGGGGAGCTGTTTTTT
TRBD1,TRBJ2-5,NA,TRBV6-6,CASRRQGGLQETQYF,TGTGCCAGCAGAAGACAGGGGGGACTTCAAGAGACCCAGTACTTC
NA,TRBJ2-7,NA,TRBV7-8,CASSLAGLVAYEQYF,TGTGCCAGCAGCTTAGCGGGCCTGGTAGCCTACGAGCAGTACTTC
NA,TRBJ1-1,few,TRBV11-2,CASSLGLGDTEAFF,TGTGCCAGCAGCCTGGGGCTCGGGGACACTGAAGCTTTCTTT
NA,TRBJ1-2,NA,TRBV30,CAWSGGRTNYGYTF,TGTGCCTGGAGTGGCGGCAGGACGAACTATGGCTACACCTTC
NA,TRBJ2-3,NA,TRBV9,CASAPGVTDTQYF,TGTGCCAGCGCTCCGGGAGTCACAGATACGCAGTATTTT
NA,TRBJ2-2,NA,TRBV6-5,CASSYDGKNTGELFF,TGTGCCAGCAGTTACGACGGGAAGAACACCGGGGAGCTGTTTTTT
NA,TRBJ2-3,NA,TRBV30,CAWRRGAGTDTQYF,TGTGCCTGGAGGCGAGGGGCAGGCACAGATACGCAGTATTTT
NA,TRBJ1-1,NA,TRBV7-9,CASSRNTEAFF,TGTGCCAGCAGCCGGAACACTGAAGCTTTCTTT
NA,TRBJ2-5,NA,TRBV25-1,CASSEARETQYF,TGTGCCAGCAGTGAAGCTCGGGAGACCCAGTACTTC
TRBD2,TRBJ2-7,NA,TRBV6-6,CASSYPSGRNPEQYF,TGTGCCAGCAGTTACCCTAGCGGGAGGAACCCCGAGCAGTACTTC
TRBD1,TRBJ1-6,once,TRBV5-1,CASSLGQGYNSPLHF,TGCGCCAGCAGCCTGGGACAGGGGTATAATTCACCCCTCCACTTT
TRBD1,TRBJ2-7,NA,TRBV27,CASSFSGTGIFKEQYF,TGTGCCAGCAGTTTCTCCGGGACAGGGATTTTTAAGGAGCAGTACTTC
NA,TRBJ1-2,few,TRBV14,CASSRRQYGYTF,TGTGCCAGCAGCCGACGACAGTATGGCTACACCTTC
TRBD2,TRBJ2-7,few,TRBV11-2,CASSVTSGSNNYEQYF,TGTGCCAGCAGCGTGACTAGCGGGTCTAATAACTACGAGCAGTACTTC
NA,TRBJ1-5,NA,TRBV6-1,CASSRVGQPQHF,TGTGCCAGCTCCAGGGTCGGTCAGCCCCAGCATTTT
NA,TRBJ2-3,NA,TRBV7-9,CASSLGGTDTQYF,TGTGCCAGCAGCTTAGGGGGGACAGATACGCAGTATTTT
NA,TRBJ1-5,NA,TRBV9,CASSATGKPQHF,TGTGCCAGCAGCGCAACAGGGAAGCCCCAGCATTTT
TRBD2,TRBJ2-1,NA,TRBV7-2,CASSTLPTGGPGEQFF,TGTGCCAGCAGCACCTTACCGACGGGAGGGCCGGGTGAGCAGTTCTTC
TRBD1,TRBJ2-1,few,TRBV2,CASRETGANEQFF,TGTGCCAGCAGAGAAACAGGGGCAAATGAGCAGTTCTTC